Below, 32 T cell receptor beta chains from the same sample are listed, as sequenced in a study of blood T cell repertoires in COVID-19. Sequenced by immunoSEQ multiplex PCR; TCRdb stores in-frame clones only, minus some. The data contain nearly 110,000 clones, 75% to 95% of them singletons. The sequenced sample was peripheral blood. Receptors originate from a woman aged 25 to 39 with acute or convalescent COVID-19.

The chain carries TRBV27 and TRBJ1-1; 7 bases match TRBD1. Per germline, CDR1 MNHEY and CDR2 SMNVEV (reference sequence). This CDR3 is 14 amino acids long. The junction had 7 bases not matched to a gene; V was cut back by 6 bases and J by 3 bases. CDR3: CASSRGTAHTEAFF. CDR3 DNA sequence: TGTGCCAGCAGCCGGGGGACAGCGCACACTGAAGCTTTCTTT.

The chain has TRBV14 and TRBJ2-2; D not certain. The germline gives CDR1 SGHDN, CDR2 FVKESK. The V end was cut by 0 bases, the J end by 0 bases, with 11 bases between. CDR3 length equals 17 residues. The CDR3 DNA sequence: TGTGCCAGCAGCCAAGATCAAACGCTAGCGAACACCGGGGAGCTGTTTTTT. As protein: CASSQDQTLANTGELFF.

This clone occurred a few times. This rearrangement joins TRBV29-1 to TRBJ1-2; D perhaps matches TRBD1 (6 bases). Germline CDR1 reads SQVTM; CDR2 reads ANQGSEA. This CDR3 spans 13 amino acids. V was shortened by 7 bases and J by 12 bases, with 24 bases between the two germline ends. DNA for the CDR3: TGCAGCGCTCGGGCACAGGGTGGATTGGGGGACACCTTC. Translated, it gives CSARAQGGLGDTF.

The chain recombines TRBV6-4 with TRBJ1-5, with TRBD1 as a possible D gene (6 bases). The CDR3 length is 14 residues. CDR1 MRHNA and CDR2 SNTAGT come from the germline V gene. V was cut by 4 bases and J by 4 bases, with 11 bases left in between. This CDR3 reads CASSVQGGNQPQHF. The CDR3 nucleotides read TGTGCCAGCAGTGTACAGGGAGGGAATCAGCCCCAGCATTTT.

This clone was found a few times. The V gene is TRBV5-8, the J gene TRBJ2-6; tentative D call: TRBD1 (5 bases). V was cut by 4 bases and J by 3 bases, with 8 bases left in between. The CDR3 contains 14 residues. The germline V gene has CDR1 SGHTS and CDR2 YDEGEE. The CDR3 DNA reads TGTGCCAGCAGCCTGGGGCTTGGGGCCAACGTCCTGACTTTC. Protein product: CASSLGLGANVLTF. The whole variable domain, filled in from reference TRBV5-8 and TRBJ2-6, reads EAGVTQSPTHLIKTRGQQATLRCSPISGHTSVYWYQQALGLGLQFLLWYDEGEERNRGNFPPRFSGRQFPNYSSELNVNALELEDSALYLCASSLGLGANVLTFGAGSRLTVL.

CDR3 in DNA: TGTGCCAGCAGTTGGCAGGGGGCGCTGGGCGAGCAGTACTTC. Its protein product is CASSWQGALGEQYF. The J gene is TRBJ2-7, the V gene TRBV7-6; 8 bases map to TRBD1. CDR1 is SGHVS and CDR2 is FNYEAQ in the germline V gene. Trimming cost V 6 bases and J 6 bases; bases outside gene matches: 10. CDR3 size: 14 residues.

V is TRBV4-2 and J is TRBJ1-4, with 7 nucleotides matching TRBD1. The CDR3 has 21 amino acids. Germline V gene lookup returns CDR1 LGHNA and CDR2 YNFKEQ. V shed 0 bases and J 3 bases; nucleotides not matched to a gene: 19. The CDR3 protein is CASSQELERQGIERANEKLFF. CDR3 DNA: TGTGCCAGCAGCCAAGAACTAGAAAGACAGGGTATAGAAAGGGCTAATGAAAAACTGTTTTTT.

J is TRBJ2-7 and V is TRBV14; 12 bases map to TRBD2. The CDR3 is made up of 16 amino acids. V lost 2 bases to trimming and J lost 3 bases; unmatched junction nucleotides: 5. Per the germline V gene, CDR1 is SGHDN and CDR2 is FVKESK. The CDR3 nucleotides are TGTGCCAGCAGCCAACTAGCGGGAGGGCCCGGCTACGAGCAGTACTTC. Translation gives CASSQLAGGPGYEQYF. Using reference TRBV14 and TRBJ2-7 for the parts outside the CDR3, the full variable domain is EAGVTQFPSHSVIEKGQTVTLRCDPISGHDNLYWYRRVMGKEIKFLLHFVKESKQDESGMPNNRFLAERTGGTYSTLKVQPAELEDSGVYFCASSQLAGGPGYEQYFGPGTRLTVT.

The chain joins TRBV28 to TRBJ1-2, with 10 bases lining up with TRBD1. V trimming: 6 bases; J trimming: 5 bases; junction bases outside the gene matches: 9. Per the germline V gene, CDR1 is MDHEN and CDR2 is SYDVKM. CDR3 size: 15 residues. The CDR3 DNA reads TGTGCCAGCAGAAGACAGGGGGCGTTCCCTTATGGCTACACCTTC. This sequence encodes CASRRQGAFPYGYTF.

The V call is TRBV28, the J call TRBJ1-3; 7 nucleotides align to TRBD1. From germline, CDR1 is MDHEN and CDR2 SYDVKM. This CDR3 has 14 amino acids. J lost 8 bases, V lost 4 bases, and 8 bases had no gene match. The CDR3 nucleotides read TGTGCCAGCAGTTCTTACGACAGGGACGACACCATATATTTT. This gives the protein CASSSYDRDDTIYF.

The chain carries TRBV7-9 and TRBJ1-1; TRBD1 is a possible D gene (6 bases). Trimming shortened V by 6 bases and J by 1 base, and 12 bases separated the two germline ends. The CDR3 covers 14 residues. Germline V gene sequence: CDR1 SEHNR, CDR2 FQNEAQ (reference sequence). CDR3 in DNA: TGTGCCAGCAGACAAGGACAGCAGAACACTGAAGCTTTCTTT. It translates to CASRQGQQNTEAFF.

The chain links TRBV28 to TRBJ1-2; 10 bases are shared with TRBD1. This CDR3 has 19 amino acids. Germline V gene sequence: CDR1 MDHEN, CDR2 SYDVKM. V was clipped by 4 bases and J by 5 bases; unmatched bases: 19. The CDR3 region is CASSSGQGGELSVVYGYTF. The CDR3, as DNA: TGTGCCAGCAGTTCCGGACAGGGGGGAGAGCTTAGCGTTGTTTATGGCTACACCTTC.

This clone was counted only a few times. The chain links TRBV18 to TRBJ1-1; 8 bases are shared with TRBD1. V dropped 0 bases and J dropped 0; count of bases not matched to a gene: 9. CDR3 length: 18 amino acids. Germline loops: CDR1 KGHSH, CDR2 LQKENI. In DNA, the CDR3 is TGTGCCAGCTCACCACCTAGCCAGGGGGCCAATTTGAACACTGAAGCTTTCTTT. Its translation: CASSPPSQGANLNTEAFF.

The CDR3 nucleotides are TGTGCCAGCCGACAGGCTTCGGACACTGAAGCTTTCTTT. This gives the protein CASRQASDTEAFF. This sequence joins TRBV6-5 and TRBJ1-1, with a tentative D call TRBD1 (6 bases). This CDR3 has 13 amino acids. The V gene lost 8 bases and the J gene lost 3 bases, with 13 bases spanning the gap. Germline V gene lookup returns CDR1 MNHEY and CDR2 SVGAGI.

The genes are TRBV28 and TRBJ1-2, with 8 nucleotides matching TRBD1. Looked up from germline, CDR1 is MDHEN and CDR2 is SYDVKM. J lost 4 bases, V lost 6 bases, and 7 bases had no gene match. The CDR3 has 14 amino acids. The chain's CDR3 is CASRSGGTGYGYTF. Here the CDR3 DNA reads TGTGCCAGCAGGTCAGGGGGGACAGGCTATGGCTACACCTTC.

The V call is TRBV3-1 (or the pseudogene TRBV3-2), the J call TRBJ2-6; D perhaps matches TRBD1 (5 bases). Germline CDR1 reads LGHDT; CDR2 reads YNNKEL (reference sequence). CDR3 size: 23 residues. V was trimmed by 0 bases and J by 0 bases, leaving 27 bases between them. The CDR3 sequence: CASSQERVAPSPGISSGANVLTF. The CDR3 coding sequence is TGTGCCAGCAGCCAAGAGCGTGTGGCCCCATCGCCAGGGATTTCCTCTGGGGCCAACGTCCTGACTTTC.

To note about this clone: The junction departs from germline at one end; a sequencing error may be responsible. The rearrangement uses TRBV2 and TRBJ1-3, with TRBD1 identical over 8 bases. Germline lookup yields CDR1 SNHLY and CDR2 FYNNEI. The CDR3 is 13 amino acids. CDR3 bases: TGTGCCGGCAGGACAGGGACTGGAAACACCATATATTTT. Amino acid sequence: CAGRTGTGNTIYF.

DNA for the CDR3: TGTGCCAGCAGTTCTCTGGGACAGGGGGTAGATGGCTACACCTTC. Translating it yields CASSSLGQGVDGYTF. The V gene is TRBV6-6, the J gene TRBJ1-2; 11 bases line up with TRBD1. This CDR3 spans 15 amino acids. Germline CDR1 is MNHNY and CDR2 is SVGAGI (reference sequence). V lost 4 bases, J lost 6 bases, and 7 bases stayed unmatched.

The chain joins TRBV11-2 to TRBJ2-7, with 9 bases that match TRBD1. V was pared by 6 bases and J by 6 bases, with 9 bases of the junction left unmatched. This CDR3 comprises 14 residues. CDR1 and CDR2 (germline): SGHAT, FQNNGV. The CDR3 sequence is CASRSTGGNSEQYF. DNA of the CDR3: TGTGCCAGCAGGTCGACAGGGGGGAACAGCGAGCAGTACTTC.

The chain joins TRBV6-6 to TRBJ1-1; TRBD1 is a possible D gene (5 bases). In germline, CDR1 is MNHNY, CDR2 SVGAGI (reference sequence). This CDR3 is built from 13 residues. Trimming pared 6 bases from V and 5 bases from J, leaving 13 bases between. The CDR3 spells CASSSRQLTEAFF. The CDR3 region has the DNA TGTGCCAGCAGCTCCAGACAGCTGACTGAAGCTTTCTTT.

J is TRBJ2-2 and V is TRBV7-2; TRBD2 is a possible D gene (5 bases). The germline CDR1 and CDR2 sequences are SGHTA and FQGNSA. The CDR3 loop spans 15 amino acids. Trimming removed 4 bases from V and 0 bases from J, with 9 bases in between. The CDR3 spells CASSWSGPNTGELFF. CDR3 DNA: TGTGCCAGCAGCTGGAGCGGACCGAACACCGGGGAGCTGTTTTTT.

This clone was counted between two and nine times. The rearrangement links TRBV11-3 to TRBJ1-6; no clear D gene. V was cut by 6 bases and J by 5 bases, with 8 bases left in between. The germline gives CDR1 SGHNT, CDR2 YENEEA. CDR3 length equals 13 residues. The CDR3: CASRKRDNSPLHF. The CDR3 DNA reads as TGTGCCAGCAGGAAACGAGATAATTCACCCCTCCACTTT.

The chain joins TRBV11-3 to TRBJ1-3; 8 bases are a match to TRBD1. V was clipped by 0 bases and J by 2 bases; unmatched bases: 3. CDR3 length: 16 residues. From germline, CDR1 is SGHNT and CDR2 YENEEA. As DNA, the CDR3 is TGTGCCAGCAGCTTAGACATCAGGGGGCCTGGAAACACCATATATTTT. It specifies CASSLDIRGPGNTIYF.

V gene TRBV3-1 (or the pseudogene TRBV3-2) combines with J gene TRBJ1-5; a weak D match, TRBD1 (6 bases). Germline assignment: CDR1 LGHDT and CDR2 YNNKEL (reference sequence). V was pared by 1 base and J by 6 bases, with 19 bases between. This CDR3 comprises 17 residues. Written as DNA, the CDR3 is TGTGCCAGCAGCCAAGGGGGGCAGCTCTCGGGTGGTCAGCCCCAGCATTTT. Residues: CASSQGGQLSGGQPQHF.

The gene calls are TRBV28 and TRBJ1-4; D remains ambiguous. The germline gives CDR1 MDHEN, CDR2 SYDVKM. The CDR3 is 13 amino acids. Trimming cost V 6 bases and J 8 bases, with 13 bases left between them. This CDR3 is CASSSQTPEKLFF. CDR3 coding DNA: TGTGCCAGCAGCTCCCAGACACCCGAAAAACTGTTTTTT.

CDR3 in amino acids: CASSPIRGQGYGYTF. CDR3 sequence (DNA): TGTGCCAGCTCACCTATCCGAGGACAGGGATATGGCTACACCTTC. The V and J genes are TRBV18 and TRBJ1-2, with 8 bases matching TRBD1. V was pared by 3 bases and J by 5 bases, with 8 bases of the junction left unmatched. CDR3 length equals 15 residues. Looked up from germline, CDR1 is KGHSH and CDR2 is LQKENI.

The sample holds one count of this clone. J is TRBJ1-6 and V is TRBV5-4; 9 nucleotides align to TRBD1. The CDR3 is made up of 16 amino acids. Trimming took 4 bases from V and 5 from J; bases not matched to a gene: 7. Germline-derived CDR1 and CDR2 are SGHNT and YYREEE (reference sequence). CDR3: CASSAKGQGHNSPLHF. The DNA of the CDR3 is TGTGCCAGCAGCGCGAAGGGACAGGGACATAATTCACCCCTCCACTTT.

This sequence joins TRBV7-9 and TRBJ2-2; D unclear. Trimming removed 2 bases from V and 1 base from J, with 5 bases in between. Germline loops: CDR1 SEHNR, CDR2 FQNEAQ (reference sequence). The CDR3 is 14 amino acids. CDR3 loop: CASSLRGNTGELFF. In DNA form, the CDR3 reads TGTGCCAGCAGCTTACGAGGGAACACCGGGGAGCTGTTTTTT.

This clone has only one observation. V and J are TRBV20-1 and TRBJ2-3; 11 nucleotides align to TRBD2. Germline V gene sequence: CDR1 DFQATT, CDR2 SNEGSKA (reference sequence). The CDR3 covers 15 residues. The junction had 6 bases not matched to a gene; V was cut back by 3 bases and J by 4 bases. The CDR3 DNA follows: TGCAGTGCTAGTCGGGTAGCGGGAGGGCCAGATACGCAGTATTTT. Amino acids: CSASRVAGGPDTQYF.

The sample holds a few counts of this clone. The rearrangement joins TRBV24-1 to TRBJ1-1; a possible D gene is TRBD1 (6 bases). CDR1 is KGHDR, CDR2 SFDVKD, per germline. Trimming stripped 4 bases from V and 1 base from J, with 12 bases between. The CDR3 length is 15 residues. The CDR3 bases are TGTGCCACCAGTGACTCCATGACAGGGAACACTGAAGCTTTCTTT. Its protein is CATSDSMTGNTEAFF.

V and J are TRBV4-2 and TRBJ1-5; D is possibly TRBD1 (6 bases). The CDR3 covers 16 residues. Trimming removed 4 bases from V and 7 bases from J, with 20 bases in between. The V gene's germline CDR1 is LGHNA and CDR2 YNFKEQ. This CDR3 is CASSPELGRGDQPQHF. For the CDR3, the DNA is TGTGCCAGCAGCCCCGAATTAGGCAGGGGAGACCAGCCCCAGCATTTT.

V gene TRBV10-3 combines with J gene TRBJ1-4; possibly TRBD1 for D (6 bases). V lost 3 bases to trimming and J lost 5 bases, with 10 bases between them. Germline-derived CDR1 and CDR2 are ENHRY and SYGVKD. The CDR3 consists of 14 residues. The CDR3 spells CAISDGGRNEKLFF. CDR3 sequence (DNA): TGTGCCATCAGTGACGGGGGGCGGAATGAAAAACTGTTTTTT.